The 18 T cell receptor beta chains presented below share a single source sample, sequenced in a study of blood T cell repertoires in COVID-19. Measured with immunoSEQ multiplex PCR; TCRdb has only the in-frame clones, and not every one. The sample has under 250,000 clones, 82% seen once. Sequencing was performed on peripheral blood. The receptors derive from a woman between 35 and 50 years old with acute or convalescent COVID-19.

A note on this clone: This CDR3 is also generated by other DNA sequences in the sample. The J gene is TRBJ2-5, the V gene TRBV30, with D possibly being TRBD2 (6 bases). The CDR3 has 15 amino acids. Trimming pared 4 bases from V and 3 bases from J, leaving 18 bases between. Germline values: CDR1 GTSNPN, CDR2 SVGIG (reference sequence). The CDR3 sequence: CAWTRGGGIEETQYF. The CDR3 region has the DNA TGTGCCTGGACACGGGGTGGAGGGATCGAAGAGACCCAGTACTTC.

The CDR3 nucleotides read TGTGCCAGTAGTACACCGGGACAGGTCATTATGTCAGATACGCAGTATTTT. It codes for CASSTPGQVIMSDTQYF. The V call is TRBV19, the J call TRBJ2-3, with TRBD1 identical over 8 bases. The CDR3 runs 17 residues. Germline CDR1 reads LNHDA; CDR2 reads SQIVND (reference sequence). V lost 4 bases to trimming and J lost 4 bases; unmatched junction nucleotides: 13.

V and J are TRBV5-6 and TRBJ1-2, with 9 positions matching TRBD1. The junction had 11 bases not matched to a gene; V was cut back by 6 bases and J by 2 bases. Per germline, CDR1 SGHDT and CDR2 YYEEEE. The CDR3 extends over 16 amino acids. CDR3 protein: CASIPGQGLRNYGYTF. The CDR3 DNA sequence: TGTGCCAGCATCCCGGGACAGGGCCTAAGAAACTATGGCTACACCTTC.

The chain employs TRBV6-1 and TRBJ1-2; 8 bases align to TRBD1. CDR1 and CDR2 from the germline V gene are MNHNS and SASEGT. V shed 2 bases, J shed 2 bases, and the junction held 4 bases outside the gene matches. The CDR3 is 15 residues long. CDR3 amino acids: CASSERTGWNYGYTF. The CDR3 DNA follows: TGTGCCAGCAGTGAAAGGACAGGGTGGAACTATGGCTACACCTTC.

V and J are TRBV9 and TRBJ1-1; 7 nucleotides line up with TRBD1. This CDR3 has 15 residues. The V gene's germline CDR1 is SGDLS and CDR2 YYNGEE. V lost 4 bases and J lost 2; bases outside the gene matches: 8. In DNA form, the CDR3 reads TGTGCCAGCAGCACCTACAGGGGACGAAACACTGAAGCTTTCTTT. It translates to CASSTYRGRNTEAFF.

The rearrangement uses TRBV24-1 and TRBJ1-1; tentative D call: TRBD1 (6 bases). The V end was cut by 7 bases, the J end by 4 bases, with 12 bases between. Germline CDR1 reads KGHDR; CDR2 reads SFDVKD. The CDR3 has 13 residues. The CDR3 coding sequence is TGTGCCACCAGACAGGGCGTTGGCACTGAAGCTTTCTTT. Amino acids: CATRQGVGTEAFF.

This rearrangement joins TRBV19 to TRBJ2-1; D unresolved. V lost 2 bases to trimming and J lost 0 bases, with 11 bases between them. The CDR3 length is 16 residues. The germline gives CDR1 LNHDA, CDR2 SQIVND (reference sequence). This CDR3 reads CASSIRGPGSYNEQFF. For the CDR3, the DNA is TGTGCCAGTAGTATACGTGGCCCGGGCTCCTACAATGAGCAGTTCTTC.

The genes are TRBV3-1 (or the pseudogene TRBV3-2) and TRBJ1-4, with TRBD1 as a possible D gene (5 bases). The germline V gene encodes CDR1 LGHDT and CDR2 YNNKEL (reference sequence). The CDR3 extends over 15 amino acids. V was shortened by 2 bases and J by 8 bases, with 15 bases between the two germline ends. The CDR3 loop is CASSQNIGAGEKLFF. The CDR3 region has the DNA TGTGCCAGCAGCCAAAATATAGGGGCGGGGGAAAAACTGTTTTTT.

The chain uses TRBV5-1 and TRBJ2-1, with unresolved D. CDR1 is SGHRS and CDR2 is YFSETQ in the germline V gene. V dropped 2 bases and J dropped 6 bases, with 12 bases sitting between them. This CDR3 spans 14 amino acids. CDR3 in amino acids: CASSFQVQTNEQFF. The CDR3 DNA is TGCGCCAGCAGCTTCCAGGTTCAAACCAATGAGCAGTTCTTC.

CDR3: CASSLRLAGVETQYF. CDR3 DNA sequence: TGTGCCAGCAGCCTTAGACTAGCGGGAGTCGAGACCCAGTACTTC. The rearrangement joins TRBV11-2 to TRBJ2-5; 12 nucleotides align to TRBD2. J was trimmed by 5 bases and V by 5 bases; bases with no gene match: 6. The CDR3 spans 15 residues. CDR1 is SGHAT and CDR2 is FQNNGV in the germline V gene.

This chain uses TRBV3-1 (or the pseudogene TRBV3-2) with TRBJ2-1; D is perhaps TRBD2 (6 bases). CDR1 and CDR2 (germline): LGHDT, YNNKEL (reference sequence). This CDR3 has 17 amino acids. The V end lost 2 bases, the J end lost 0 bases, and 14 bases lay between the germline ends. In DNA form, the CDR3 reads TGTGCCAGCAGCCAACCGTATAGCGGAGTCTCCTACAATGAGCAGTTCTTC. This codes for CASSQPYSGVSYNEQFF.

The chain recombines TRBV7-2 with TRBJ2-5; possible D gene TRBD1, 6 bases. Germline assignment: CDR1 SGHTA and CDR2 FQGNSA. The germline V and J ends were trimmed by 7 bases and 2 bases, with 11 bases remaining between them. This CDR3 has 13 residues. CDR3 DNA: TGTGCCAGCATGAGAAGGGGGCAAGAGACCCAGTACTTC. Residues: CASMRRGQETQYF.

The chain uses TRBV6-4 and TRBJ1-5; D gene unclear. Germline CDR1 is MRHNA and CDR2 is SNTAGT. V was shortened by 2 bases and J by 0 bases, with 8 bases between the two germline ends. CDR3 length: 15 amino acids. CDR3 protein: CASSDQAGSNQPQHF. The CDR3 DNA is TGTGCCAGCAGTGACCAAGCGGGTAGCAATCAGCCCCAGCATTTT.

J is TRBJ1-5 and V is TRBV5-1; 8 bases agree with TRBD1. Germline V gene lookup returns CDR1 SGHRS and CDR2 YFSETQ. The V and J ends lost 0 bases and 6 bases, in that order; junction bases with no gene match: 5. CDR3 length: 15 amino acids. CDR3 residues: CASSLGGQVTQPQHF. CDR3 coding DNA: TGCGCCAGCAGCTTGGGGGGACAGGTGACTCAGCCCCAGCATTTT.

The rearrangement joins TRBV25-1 to TRBJ1-6, with 8 bases that match TRBD1. Germline CDR1 and CDR2: MGHDK and SYGVNS. The CDR3 covers 15 residues. V was pared by 6 bases and J by 9 bases, with 10 bases of the junction left unmatched. CDR3 coding DNA: TGTGCCAGCAGGGCAGAACAGGGGGACCTTTCACCCCTCCACTTT. Protein sequence: CASRAEQGDLSPLHF.

The J gene is TRBJ2-1, the V gene TRBV7-2, with D possibly matching TRBD1 (5 bases). The V end lost 6 bases, the J end lost 6 bases, and 18 bases lay between the germline ends. This CDR3 has 15 residues. Germline CDR1 is SGHTA and CDR2 is FQGNSA. As DNA, the CDR3 is TGTGCCAGCAGGATTAGCCGAGCAAGGGGCAATGAGCAGTTCTTC. Translating it yields CASRISRARGNEQFF.

The genes are TRBV5-1 and TRBJ2-1, with D unclear. Germline CDR1 reads SGHRS; CDR2 reads YFSETQ. Between the trimmed V and J ends, which lost 4 bases and 9 bases, there was a span of 8 bases. The CDR3 has 11 residues. This CDR3 is CASSLGGEQFF. CDR3 nucleotides: TGCGCCAGCAGCCTGGGCGGTGAGCAGTTCTTC.

This clone was picked up one time. The V gene is TRBV20-1, the J gene TRBJ2-3; tentative D call: TRBD2 (5 bases). V was pared by 3 bases and J by 0 bases, with 19 bases between. Per germline, CDR1 DFQATT and CDR2 SNEGSKA (reference sequence). The CDR3 contains 17 residues. This chain's CDR3 is CSASTPPSGSSTDTQYF. The CDR3 DNA reads TGCAGTGCTAGTACCCCTCCTAGTGGGAGCAGCACAGATACGCAGTATTTT.